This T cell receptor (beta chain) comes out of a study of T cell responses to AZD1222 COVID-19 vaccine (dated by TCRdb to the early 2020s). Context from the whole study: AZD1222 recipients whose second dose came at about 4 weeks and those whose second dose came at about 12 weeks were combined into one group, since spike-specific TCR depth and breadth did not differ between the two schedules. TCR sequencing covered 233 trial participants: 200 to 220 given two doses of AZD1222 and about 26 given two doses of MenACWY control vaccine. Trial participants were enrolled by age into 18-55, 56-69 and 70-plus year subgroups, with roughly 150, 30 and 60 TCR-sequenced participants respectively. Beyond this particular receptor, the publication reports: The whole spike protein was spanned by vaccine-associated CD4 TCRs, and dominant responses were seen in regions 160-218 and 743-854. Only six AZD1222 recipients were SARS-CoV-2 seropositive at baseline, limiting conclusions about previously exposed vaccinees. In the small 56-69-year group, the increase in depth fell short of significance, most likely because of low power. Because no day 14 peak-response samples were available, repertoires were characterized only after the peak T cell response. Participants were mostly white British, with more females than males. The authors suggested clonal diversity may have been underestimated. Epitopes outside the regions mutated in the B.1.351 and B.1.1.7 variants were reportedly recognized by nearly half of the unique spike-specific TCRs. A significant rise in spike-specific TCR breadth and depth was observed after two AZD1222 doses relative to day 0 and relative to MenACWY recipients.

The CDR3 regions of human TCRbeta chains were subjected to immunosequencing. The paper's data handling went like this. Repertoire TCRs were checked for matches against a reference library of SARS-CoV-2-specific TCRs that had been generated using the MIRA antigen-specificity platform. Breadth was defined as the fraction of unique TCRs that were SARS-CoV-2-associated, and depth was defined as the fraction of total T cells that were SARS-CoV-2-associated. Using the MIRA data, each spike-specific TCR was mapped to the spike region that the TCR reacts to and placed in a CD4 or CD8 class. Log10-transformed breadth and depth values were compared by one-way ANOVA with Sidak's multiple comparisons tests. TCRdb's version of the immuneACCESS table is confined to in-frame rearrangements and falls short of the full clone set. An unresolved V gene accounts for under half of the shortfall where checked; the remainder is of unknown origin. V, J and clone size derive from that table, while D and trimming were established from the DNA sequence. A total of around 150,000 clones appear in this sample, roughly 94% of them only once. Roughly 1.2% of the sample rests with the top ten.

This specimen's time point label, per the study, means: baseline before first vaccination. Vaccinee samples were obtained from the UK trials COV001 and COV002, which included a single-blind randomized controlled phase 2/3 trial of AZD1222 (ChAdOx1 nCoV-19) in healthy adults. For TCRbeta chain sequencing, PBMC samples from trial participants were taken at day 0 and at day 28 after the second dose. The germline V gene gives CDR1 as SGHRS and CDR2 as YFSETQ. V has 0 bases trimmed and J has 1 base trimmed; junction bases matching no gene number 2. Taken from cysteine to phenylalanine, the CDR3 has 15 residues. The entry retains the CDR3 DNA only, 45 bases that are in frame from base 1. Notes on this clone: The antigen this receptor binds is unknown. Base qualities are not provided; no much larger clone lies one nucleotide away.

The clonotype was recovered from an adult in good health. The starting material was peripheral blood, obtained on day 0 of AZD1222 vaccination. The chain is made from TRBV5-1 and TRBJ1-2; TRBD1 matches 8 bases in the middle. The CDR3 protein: CASSLGQGINYGYTF. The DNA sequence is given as TGCGCCAGCAGCTTGGGACAGGGGATTAACTATGGCTACACCTTC.